The present T cell receptor (beta chain) was sequenced within a study of T cells in Graves' hyperthyroidism and ophthalmopathy. Whole-study results and caveats: For ophthalmopathy, model prediction preceded onset by a median approximately 6 months. The majority of expanded thyroid clonotypes above 0.001 also appeared in blood. Stable hyperthyroidism was separated from ophthalmopathy by a model based on 13 V-J features.

RNA transcripts served as the template for amplifying TCR beta CDR3 regions. Primed by the HTBI set, a first-round RT-PCR was run on the TCR CDR3. TCRdb reprocessed the multiplex PCR reads with MiXCR, giving one entry per CDR3 protein. The repertoire holds around 250,000 distinct CDR3 sequences, approximately 14% seen once, with approximately 12% in the top ten. As concerns this clonotype: Its antigen is unknown.

Germline CDR1 MNHEY, CDR2 SVGAGI. This CDR3 region has 16 residues. V lost 0 bases to trimming and J lost 5 bases; unmatched junction nucleotides: 9. Among the patients, aged 18 to 65, hyperthyroidism was newly diagnosed and had lasted under 2 months. This sequence was found in a woman aged 40 to 50 with Graves' hyperthyroidism that later progressed to Graves' ophthalmopathy. The source material was blood. The chain joins TRBV6-5 to TRBJ2-5; 7 bases map to TRBD2. Here the CDR3 reads CASSYSITGGFETQYF. The CDR3 bases are TGTGCCAGCAGTTACTCCATAACGGGAGGATTTGAGACCCAGTACTTC.